The 31 T cell receptor beta chains below all came from one sample that was sequenced in a study of blood T cell repertoires in COVID-19. The data were produced by immunoSEQ multiplex PCR, yet TCRdb's version contains in-frame clones alone and is incomplete. The data hold over 200,000 clones, with approximately 91% observed a single time. Sequenced material: peripheral blood. Receptors originate from a human donor in a cohort sampled during active COVID-19.

The chain couples TRBV7-9 to TRBJ1-1; TRBD1 is a possible D gene (5 bases). Trimming removed 5 bases from V and 0 bases from J, with 25 bases in between. This CDR3 has 19 amino acids. CDR1 and CDR2 from the germline V gene are SEHNR and FQNEAQ (reference sequence). The DNA of the CDR3 is TGTGCCAGCAGCCTCGAGGCCCGGGGGTTCATCGTCCTGAACACTGAAGCTTTCTTT. This translates into CASSLEARGFIVLNTEAFF. The full variable domain, rest sourced from reference TRBV7-9 and TRBJ1-1, is DTGVSQNPRHKITKRGQNVTFRCDPISEHNRLYWYRQTLGQGPEFLTYFQNEAQLEKSRLLSDRFSAERPKGSFSTLEIQRTEQGDSAMYLCASSLEARGFIVLNTEAFFGQGTRLTVV.

This clone was counted a single time. The chain combines TRBV2 with TRBJ1-5; 7 bases map to TRBD1. The CDR3 consists of 15 residues. Trimming removed 5 bases from V and 3 bases from J; junction bases left unmatched: 7. The germline V gene encodes CDR1 SNHLY and CDR2 FYNNEI. For the CDR3, the DNA is TGTGCCAGCAGTAGGGGGCAGGGCTTCAATCAGCCCCAGCATTTT. The encoded protein is CASSRGQGFNQPQHF.

This clone appeared once. The rearrangement joins TRBV9 to TRBJ1-5; the D is unclear. This CDR3 region has 15 residues. The V end lost 1 base, the J end lost 0 bases, and 8 bases lay between the germline ends. Germline assignment: CDR1 SGDLS and CDR2 YYNGEE. CDR3 protein: CASSVTDDSNQPQHF. CDR3 in DNA: TGTGCCAGCAGCGTAACAGACGATAGCAATCAGCCCCAGCATTTT.

The rearrangement links TRBV6-5 to TRBJ1-1; TRBD1 matches at 9 bases. V lost 4 bases to trimming and J lost 9 bases; unmatched junction nucleotides: 6. The CDR3 has 13 amino acids. Looked up from germline, CDR1 is MNHEY and CDR2 is SVGAGI. The CDR3 loop reads CASSLQGASKAFF. The CDR3 region has the DNA TGTGCCAGCAGTTTACAGGGGGCGTCGAAAGCTTTCTTT.

The rearrangement joins TRBV19 to TRBJ1-5, with D hard to call. The CDR3 has 15 amino acids. V was trimmed by 7 bases and J by 0 bases, leaving 13 bases between them. Looked up from germline, CDR1 is LNHDA and CDR2 is SQIVND (reference sequence). The CDR3 protein is CASKGRGGSNQPQHF. CDR3 nucleotides: TGTGCCAGTAAGGGTCGAGGAGGTAGCAATCAGCCCCAGCATTTT.

The CDR3 region has the DNA TGTGCCAGCAGCGTAGCGGGGGGTGAAGCTTTCTTT. This encodes CASSVAGGEAFF. The V call is TRBV9, the J call TRBJ1-1; weak D call: TRBD1 (5 bases). V lost 0 bases, J lost 7 bases, and 7 bases lay in between. There are 12 residues in the CDR3. The germline V gene encodes CDR1 SGDLS and CDR2 YYNGEE.

In its sample, this clone was seen a few times. V and J are TRBV4-1 and TRBJ2-5, with 9 bases that match TRBD1. Trimming removed 6 bases from V and 4 bases from J; junction bases left unmatched: 9. The CDR3 runs to 15 residues. Looked up from germline, CDR1 is MGHRA and CDR2 is YSYEKL. CDR3 in amino acids: CASRSGTGRGETQYF. DNA of the CDR3: TGCGCCAGCAGATCCGGGACAGGGCGGGGAGAGACCCAGTACTTC.

The chain uses TRBV6-2 or TRBV6-3 and TRBJ1-2; D is uncertain. The CDR3 is made up of 12 amino acids. The V gene's germline CDR1 is MNHEY and CDR2 SVGEGT. Trimming removed 6 bases at V and 6 bases at J, with 11 bases between. The CDR3 region is CASSPEFHGYTF. The CDR3 DNA is TGTGCCAGCAGCCCAGAGTTCCATGGCTACACCTTC.

The rearrangement uses TRBV19 and TRBJ2-7, with 8 nucleotides matching TRBD1. CDR1 and CDR2 (germline): LNHDA, SQIVND (reference sequence). The CDR3 contains 14 residues. V dropped 5 bases and J dropped 5; count of bases not matched to a gene: 8. Here the CDR3 reads CASSSRTGFNEQYF. CDR3 bases: TGTGCCAGTAGTTCCCGGACAGGGTTCAACGAGCAGTACTTC.

V is TRBV13 and J is TRBJ1-4, with D possibly TRBD1 on 6 matching bases. V lost 0 bases to trimming and J lost 7 bases, with 9 bases between them. Germline V gene sequence: CDR1 PRHDT, CDR2 FYEKMQ (reference sequence). CDR3 length: 14 residues. The CDR3 loop reads CASSLGRGFEKLFF. CDR3 sequence (DNA): TGTGCCAGCAGCTTAGGCAGGGGCTTTGAAAAACTGTTTTTT.

The chain is built from TRBV3-1 (or the pseudogene TRBV3-2) and TRBJ2-7, with TRBD2 matching 12 bases. Germline trimming cut 3 bases from V and 5 bases from J; bases unmatched to any gene: 14. This CDR3 spans 18 amino acids. Germline CDR1 LGHDT, CDR2 YNNKEL (reference sequence). Here the CDR3 reads CASSQYMSSGGVPDEQYF. As DNA, the CDR3 is TGTGCCAGCAGCCAGTACATGTCTAGCGGGGGGGTCCCGGACGAGCAGTACTTC.

This rearrangement joins TRBV7-8 to TRBJ2-7; D might be TRBD2 (8 bases). Germline assignment: CDR1 SGHVS and CDR2 FQNEAQ. CDR3 length: 17 residues. Trimming took off 6 bases at V and 2 bases at J, with 23 bases between the two ends. The CDR3 sequence: CASSPDSGTVITYEQYF. Written as DNA, the CDR3 is TGTGCCAGCAGTCCTGATAGCGGGACAGTCATTACCTACGAGCAGTACTTC. The whole variable domain, filled in from reference TRBV7-8 and TRBJ2-7, reads GAGVSQSPRYKVAKRGQDVALRCDPISGHVSLFWYQQALGQGPEFLTYFQNEAQLDKSGLPSDRFFAERPEGSVSTLKIQRTQQEDSAVYLCASSPDSGTVITYEQYFGPGTRLTVT.

J is TRBJ2-7 and V is TRBV5-4, with 12 positions matching TRBD2. J lost 5 bases, V lost 4 bases, and 10 bases had no gene match. CDR3 size: 16 residues. CDR1 and CDR2 from the germline V gene are SGHNT and YYREEE (reference sequence). As DNA, the CDR3 is TGTGCCAGCAGCATCCCTAGCGGGAGGGCCGAGGACGAGCAGTACTTC. Amino acids: CASSIPSGRAEDEQYF.

This clone was seen only once. The J gene is TRBJ2-1, the V gene TRBV9; 8 bases are a match to TRBD2. With V trimmed by 9 bases and J by 8 bases, 16 bases remained unmatched. Germline CDR1 and CDR2: SGDLS and YYNGEE. CDR3 length: 15 amino acids. The DNA of the CDR3 is TGTGCCAACAGTGAGCGAGGTAGCGGGACTCATGAGCAGTTCTTC. Encoded protein: CANSERGSGTHEQFF.

The CDR3 DNA is TGTGCCAGCAGTTTGCACGGGGGAACTACCGAGCAGTACTTC. Translating gives CASSLHGGTTEQYF. The chain couples TRBV27 to TRBJ2-7, with D possibly being TRBD2 (6 bases). The CDR3 loop spans 14 amino acids. From germline, CDR1 is MNHEY and CDR2 SMNVEV (reference sequence). V was clipped by 3 bases and J by 6 bases, with 15 bases between them.

This clone was recorded only once. The J gene is TRBJ1-2, the V gene TRBV27; D gene ambiguous. This CDR3 is built from 14 residues. Deletions cut 2 bases from V and 5 bases from J, with 12 bases between. Germline loops: CDR1 MNHEY, CDR2 SMNVEV (reference sequence). The CDR3 protein is CASSLGQNPYGYTF. CDR3 in DNA: TGTGCCAGCAGTTTAGGGCAGAACCCTTATGGCTACACCTTC.

This clone was observed a handful of times. V gene TRBV4-1 combines with J gene TRBJ2-1; 8 bases line up with TRBD1. The trim removed 2 bases at V and 3 bases at J, leaving 15 bases unmatched. CDR1 MGHRA and CDR2 YSYEKL come from the germline V gene. This CDR3 is 19 amino acids long. The CDR3 reads CASSQRSGTDRVFYNEQFF. For the CDR3, the DNA is TGCGCCAGCAGCCAAAGATCGGGTACGGACAGGGTGTTCTACAATGAGCAGTTCTTC.

The V and J genes are TRBV10-3 and TRBJ2-7, with 11 bases aligning to TRBD1. CDR1 and CDR2 (germline): ENHRY, SYGVKD. CDR3 size: 15 residues. Losses at the gene ends were 5 bases for V and 1 base for J; bases not matched to a gene: 4. In DNA form, the CDR3 reads TGTGCCATCAGTCCCGGGACAGGGGGGTCCTACGAGCAGTACTTC. Its translation is CAISPGTGGSYEQYF.

The chain recombines TRBV12-3 or TRBV12-4 with TRBJ2-1, with a possible D match to TRBD2 (5 bases). V was cut by 6 bases and J by 7 bases, with 13 bases left in between. CDR3 length equals 13 residues. CDR3 DNA: TGTGCCAGCAGAGAAATAGCGACGAATGAGCAGTTCTTC. Translating gives CASREIATNEQFF.

This clone was counted once. V is TRBV4-1 and J is TRBJ2-7; D possibly corresponds to TRBD2 (5 bases). Germline lookup yields CDR1 MGHRA and CDR2 YSYEKL. Trimming removed 3 bases from V and 2 bases from J, with 17 bases in between. The CDR3 spans 16 residues. The CDR3 bases are TGCGCCAGCAGCCAGGCTCCCGCGGGCGCGACCTACGAGCAGTACTTC. Translating it yields CASSQAPAGATYEQYF.

This clone was seen more than once but under ten times. The chain recombines TRBV27 with TRBJ2-5; D might be TRBD1 (6 bases). The germline gives CDR1 MNHEY, CDR2 SMNVEV (reference sequence). V gave up 4 bases and J gave up 1 base, with 19 bases separating them. This CDR3 contains 17 residues. CDR3 coding DNA: TGTGCCAGCAGTTCTCCTGGCTGGGGGCTTGGCCAAGAGACCCAGTACTTC. This gives the protein CASSSPGWGLGQETQYF.

The chain uses TRBV24-1 and TRBJ2-7; D is undetermined. The germline V gene encodes CDR1 KGHDR and CDR2 SFDVKD. V lost 3 bases, J lost 5 bases, and 4 bases lay in between. There are 11 residues in the CDR3. The CDR3 sequence is CATSDQNEQYF. As DNA, the CDR3 is TGTGCCACCAGTGATCAGAACGAGCAGTACTTC.

The chain employs TRBV30 and TRBJ2-7; no clear D gene. The CDR3 length is 11 residues. Trimming shortened V by 4 bases and J by 2 bases, and 6 bases separated the two germline ends. CDR1 and CDR2 from the germline V gene are GTSNPN and SVGIG (reference sequence). CDR3: CAWKITYEQYF. The CDR3 nucleotides are TGTGCCTGGAAAATAACCTACGAGCAGTACTTC.

J is TRBJ1-1 and V is TRBV5-4; the match to TRBD1 covers 7 bases. This CDR3 is built from 19 residues. V gave up 5 bases and J gave up 6 bases; unmatched junction bases: 25. CDR1 is SGHNT and CDR2 is YYREEE in the germline V gene (reference sequence). The CDR3 sequence is CASSSKHAGGLVEGAEAFF. The CDR3 nucleotides read TGTGCCAGCAGTTCGAAACACGCAGGGGGGCTAGTTGAAGGCGCTGAAGCTTTCTTT.

The chain couples TRBV11-2 to TRBJ1-5; D remains unclear. This CDR3 has 15 residues. The germline V gene has CDR1 SGHAT and CDR2 FQNNGV. V gave up 0 bases and J gave up 2 bases, with 8 bases separating them. CDR3 in amino acids: CASSLDSLGNQPQHF. The CDR3 DNA follows: TGTGCCAGCAGCTTAGACAGTCTAGGCAATCAGCCCCAGCATTTT.

The chain has TRBV30 and TRBJ1-2; 8 nucleotides match TRBD1. The germline V gene encodes CDR1 GTSNPN and CDR2 SVGIG (reference sequence). The ends lost 2 bases at V and 4 bases at J; junction bases unmatched: 6. The CDR3 length is 14 residues. The CDR3 DNA sequence: TGTGCCTGGAGTCAGGGGGCCGAAACCTATGGCTACACCTTC. Amino acid sequence: CAWSQGAETYGYTF.

Written as DNA, the CDR3 is TGTGCCAGCAGCCAAAACAGGGACTATGGCTACACCTTC. Its translation: CASSQNRDYGYTF. The chain is built from TRBV3-1 (or the pseudogene TRBV3-2) and TRBJ1-2, with D perhaps TRBD1 (6 bases). The V end was cut by 2 bases, the J end by 3 bases, with 7 bases between. There are 13 residues in the CDR3. Per the germline V gene, CDR1 is LGHDT and CDR2 is YNNKEL (reference sequence).

The chain recombines TRBV30 with TRBJ1-6; a possible D gene is TRBD1 (5 bases). From germline, CDR1 is GTSNPN and CDR2 SVGIG (reference sequence). The CDR3 loop spans 18 amino acids. V lost 2 bases, J lost 4 bases, and 21 bases lay in between. This CDR3 reads CAWSQGLAGSVYNSPLHF. As DNA, the CDR3 is TGTGCCTGGAGTCAGGGACTTGCAGGGTCTGTTTATAATTCACCCCTCCACTTT.

The V call is TRBV19, the J call TRBJ2-7, with 9 bases aligning to TRBD1. CDR1 and CDR2 from the germline V gene are LNHDA and SQIVND (reference sequence). Trimming cost V 6 bases and J 0 bases; bases outside gene matches: 6. The CDR3 consists of 15 residues. CDR3 residues: CASSPGTGLSYEQYF. The CDR3, as DNA: TGTGCCAGTAGCCCAGGGACAGGGCTCTCCTACGAGCAGTACTTC.

The genes are TRBV4-3 and TRBJ2-7, with TRBD2 matching 11 bases. CDR1 and CDR2 (germline): LGHNA, YSLEER. This CDR3 is 16 amino acids long. Trimming cost V 3 bases and J 3 bases; bases outside gene matches: 7. DNA of the CDR3: TGCGCCAGCAGCCAGCAACTAGCGGGAGTCCTCTACGAGCAGTACTTC. Its protein product is CASSQQLAGVLYEQYF.

This clone was seen a handful of times. The identical CDR3 is also encoded by other nucleotide sequences in the sample. V and J are TRBV30 and TRBJ2-7, with D unclear. Germline V gene lookup returns CDR1 GTSNPN and CDR2 SVGIG (reference sequence). V lost 1 base and J 3 bases, leaving 10 bases between the germline ends. The CDR3 covers 13 residues. Here the CDR3 reads CAWSGGSYYEQYF. The CDR3 DNA reads TGTGCCTGGAGTGGTGGTAGCTACTACGAGCAGTACTTC. Based on the CDR3 plus reference TRBV30 and TRBJ2-7, the full variable domain is SQTIHQWPATLVQPVGSPLSLECTVEGTSNPNLYWYRQAAGRGLQLLFYSVGIGQISSEVPQNLSASRPQDRQFILSSKKLLLSDSGFYLCAWSGGSYYEQYFGPGTRLTVT.